The entry that follows covers one T cell receptor (beta chain) sequence. What it recognizes is unknown. This specimen belongs to a study of response to subunit inactivated influenza vaccine. V was cut by 7 bases and J by 1 base, with 16 bases left in between. CDR1 and CDR2 from the germline V gene are GTSNPN and SVGIG (reference sequence). The CDR3 totals 14 residues. Study outcomes and limitations: The authors proposed limited new T cell recruitment per seasonal influenza vaccination.

MiXCR was run by TCRdb on the RT-PCR reads, yielding one entry per CDR3 protein. The sample lists hundreds of thousands of distinct CDR3 sequences, 11% to 15% seen once, with approximately 7.6% in the top ten. This TCR derives from a man aged 45-65 years who received an inactivated influenza vaccine. This rearrangement joins TRBV30 to TRBJ2-5, with TRBD2 as a possible D gene (6 bases). The starting material was PBMCs from blood, obtained roughly 15 days before vaccination. The CDR3: CASRGAGRQETQYF. CDR3 coding DNA: TGTGCCTCCCGCGGGGCGGGACGCCAAGAGACCCAGTACTTC.